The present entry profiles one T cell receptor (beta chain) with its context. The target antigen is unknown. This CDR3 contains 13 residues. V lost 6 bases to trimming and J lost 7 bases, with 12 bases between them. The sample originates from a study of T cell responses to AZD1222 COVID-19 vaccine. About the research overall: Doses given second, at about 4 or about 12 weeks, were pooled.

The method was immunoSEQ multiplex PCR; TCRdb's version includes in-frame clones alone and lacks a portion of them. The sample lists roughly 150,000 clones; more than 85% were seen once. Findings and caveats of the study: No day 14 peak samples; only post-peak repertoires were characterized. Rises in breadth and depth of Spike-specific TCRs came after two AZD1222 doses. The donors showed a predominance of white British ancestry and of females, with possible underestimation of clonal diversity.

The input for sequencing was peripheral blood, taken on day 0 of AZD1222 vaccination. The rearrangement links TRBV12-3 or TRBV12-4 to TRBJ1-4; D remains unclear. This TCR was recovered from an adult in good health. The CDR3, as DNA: TGTGCCAGCAGAATGACTGATGGTGAAAAACTGTTTTTT. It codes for CASRMTDGEKLFF.